These 8 T cell receptor beta chains originate from one sample sequenced in a study of T cells expressing NK-cell markers. TCRdb reprocessed the 5' RACE reads and keeps a single row for each CDR3 protein, giving no DNA. Its clone listing holds some 440,000 distinct CDR3 sequences. The source material was blood T cells: a sorted CD56 or NKG2C T cell subset, CD4+ or CD8+ T cells, or bulk PBMC T cells (not recorded which). Every receptor here comes from a woman aged 45-65 years in good health.

The genes are TRBV10-3 and TRBJ2-1. This CDR3 comprises 13 residues. Germline V gene sequence: CDR1 ENHRY, CDR2 SYGVKD. CDR3 sequence reads: CAISPEPRNEQFF.

The chain combines TRBV20-1 with TRBJ2-1; TCRdb outputs TRBD1, but without DNA this stays unchecked. CDR3 length: 11 amino acids. Germline V gene lookup returns CDR1 DFQATT and CDR2 SNEGSKA (reference sequence). The CDR3 loop reads CSARDRSQQFF.

This chain links TRBV6-1 with TRBJ2-1. Germline CDR1 reads MNHNS; CDR2 reads SASEGT. The CDR3 is 12 amino acids. This CDR3 is CSSSPILGEQFF.

The chain joins TRBV5-1 to TRBJ1-1. CDR3 size: 13 residues. Germline CDR1 SGHRS, CDR2 YFSETQ. The CDR3 region is CASRVPPNTEAFF.

CDR3 sequence reads: CATSEALAGVLNEQFF. The rearrangement joins TRBV24-1 to TRBJ2-1; there is no DNA to check the TCRdb D call of TRBD2. Germline assignment: CDR1 KGHDR and CDR2 SFDVKD. The length of the CDR3 is 16 residues.

The chain joins TRBV7-2 to TRBJ1-1. The CDR3 is 15 residues long. The germline CDR1 and CDR2 sequences are SGHTA and FQGNSA. CDR3 residues: CASSSLIYENTEAFF.

The chain recombines TRBV5-1 with TRBJ1-4; TCRdb proposes TRBD1, but this gene call is untestable without DNA. The V gene's germline CDR1 is SGHRS and CDR2 YFSETQ. The CDR3 consists of 15 residues. CDR3 region: CASSLTDREGEKLFF.

The chain joins TRBV29-1 to TRBJ2-1; without DNA, the TCRdb call of TRBD2 cannot be checked. The length of the CDR3 is 15 residues. In germline, CDR1 is SQVTM, CDR2 ANQGSEA. The CDR3 sequence is CSVDEARLAANEQFF.